This T cell receptor beta chain came from a study of cytomegalovirus exposure and HLA in healthy donors. In the PCR, 60 Vbeta and 13 Jbeta primers were used. Clones were sequenced by immunoSEQ multiplex PCR, and TCRdb holds only the in-frame ones, with some missing. The sample lists approximately 190,000 clones, approximately 70% occurring once. V was clipped by 5 bases and J by 1 base; unmatched bases: 6. The V gene's germline CDR1 is SGHVS and CDR2 FNYEAQ. The CDR3 has 15 amino acids. The TCR sequence derives from a woman in her 30s in good health and CMV-seronegative. Sample: PBMCs. The gene calls are TRBV7-6 and TRBJ2-3, with 7 bases matching TRBD1. The CDR3 is CASSRSQGGTDTQYF. CDR3 coding DNA: TGTGCCAGCAGCCGGTCTCAGGGGGGCACAGATACGCAGTATTTT. Full variable domain (rest looked up from reference TRBV7-6 and TRBJ2-3): GAGVSQSPRYKVTKRGQDVALRCDPISGHVSLYWYRQALGQGPEFLTYFNYEAQQDKSGLPNDRFSAERPEGSISTLTIQRTEQRDSAMYRCASSRSQGGTDTQYFGPGTRLTVL.